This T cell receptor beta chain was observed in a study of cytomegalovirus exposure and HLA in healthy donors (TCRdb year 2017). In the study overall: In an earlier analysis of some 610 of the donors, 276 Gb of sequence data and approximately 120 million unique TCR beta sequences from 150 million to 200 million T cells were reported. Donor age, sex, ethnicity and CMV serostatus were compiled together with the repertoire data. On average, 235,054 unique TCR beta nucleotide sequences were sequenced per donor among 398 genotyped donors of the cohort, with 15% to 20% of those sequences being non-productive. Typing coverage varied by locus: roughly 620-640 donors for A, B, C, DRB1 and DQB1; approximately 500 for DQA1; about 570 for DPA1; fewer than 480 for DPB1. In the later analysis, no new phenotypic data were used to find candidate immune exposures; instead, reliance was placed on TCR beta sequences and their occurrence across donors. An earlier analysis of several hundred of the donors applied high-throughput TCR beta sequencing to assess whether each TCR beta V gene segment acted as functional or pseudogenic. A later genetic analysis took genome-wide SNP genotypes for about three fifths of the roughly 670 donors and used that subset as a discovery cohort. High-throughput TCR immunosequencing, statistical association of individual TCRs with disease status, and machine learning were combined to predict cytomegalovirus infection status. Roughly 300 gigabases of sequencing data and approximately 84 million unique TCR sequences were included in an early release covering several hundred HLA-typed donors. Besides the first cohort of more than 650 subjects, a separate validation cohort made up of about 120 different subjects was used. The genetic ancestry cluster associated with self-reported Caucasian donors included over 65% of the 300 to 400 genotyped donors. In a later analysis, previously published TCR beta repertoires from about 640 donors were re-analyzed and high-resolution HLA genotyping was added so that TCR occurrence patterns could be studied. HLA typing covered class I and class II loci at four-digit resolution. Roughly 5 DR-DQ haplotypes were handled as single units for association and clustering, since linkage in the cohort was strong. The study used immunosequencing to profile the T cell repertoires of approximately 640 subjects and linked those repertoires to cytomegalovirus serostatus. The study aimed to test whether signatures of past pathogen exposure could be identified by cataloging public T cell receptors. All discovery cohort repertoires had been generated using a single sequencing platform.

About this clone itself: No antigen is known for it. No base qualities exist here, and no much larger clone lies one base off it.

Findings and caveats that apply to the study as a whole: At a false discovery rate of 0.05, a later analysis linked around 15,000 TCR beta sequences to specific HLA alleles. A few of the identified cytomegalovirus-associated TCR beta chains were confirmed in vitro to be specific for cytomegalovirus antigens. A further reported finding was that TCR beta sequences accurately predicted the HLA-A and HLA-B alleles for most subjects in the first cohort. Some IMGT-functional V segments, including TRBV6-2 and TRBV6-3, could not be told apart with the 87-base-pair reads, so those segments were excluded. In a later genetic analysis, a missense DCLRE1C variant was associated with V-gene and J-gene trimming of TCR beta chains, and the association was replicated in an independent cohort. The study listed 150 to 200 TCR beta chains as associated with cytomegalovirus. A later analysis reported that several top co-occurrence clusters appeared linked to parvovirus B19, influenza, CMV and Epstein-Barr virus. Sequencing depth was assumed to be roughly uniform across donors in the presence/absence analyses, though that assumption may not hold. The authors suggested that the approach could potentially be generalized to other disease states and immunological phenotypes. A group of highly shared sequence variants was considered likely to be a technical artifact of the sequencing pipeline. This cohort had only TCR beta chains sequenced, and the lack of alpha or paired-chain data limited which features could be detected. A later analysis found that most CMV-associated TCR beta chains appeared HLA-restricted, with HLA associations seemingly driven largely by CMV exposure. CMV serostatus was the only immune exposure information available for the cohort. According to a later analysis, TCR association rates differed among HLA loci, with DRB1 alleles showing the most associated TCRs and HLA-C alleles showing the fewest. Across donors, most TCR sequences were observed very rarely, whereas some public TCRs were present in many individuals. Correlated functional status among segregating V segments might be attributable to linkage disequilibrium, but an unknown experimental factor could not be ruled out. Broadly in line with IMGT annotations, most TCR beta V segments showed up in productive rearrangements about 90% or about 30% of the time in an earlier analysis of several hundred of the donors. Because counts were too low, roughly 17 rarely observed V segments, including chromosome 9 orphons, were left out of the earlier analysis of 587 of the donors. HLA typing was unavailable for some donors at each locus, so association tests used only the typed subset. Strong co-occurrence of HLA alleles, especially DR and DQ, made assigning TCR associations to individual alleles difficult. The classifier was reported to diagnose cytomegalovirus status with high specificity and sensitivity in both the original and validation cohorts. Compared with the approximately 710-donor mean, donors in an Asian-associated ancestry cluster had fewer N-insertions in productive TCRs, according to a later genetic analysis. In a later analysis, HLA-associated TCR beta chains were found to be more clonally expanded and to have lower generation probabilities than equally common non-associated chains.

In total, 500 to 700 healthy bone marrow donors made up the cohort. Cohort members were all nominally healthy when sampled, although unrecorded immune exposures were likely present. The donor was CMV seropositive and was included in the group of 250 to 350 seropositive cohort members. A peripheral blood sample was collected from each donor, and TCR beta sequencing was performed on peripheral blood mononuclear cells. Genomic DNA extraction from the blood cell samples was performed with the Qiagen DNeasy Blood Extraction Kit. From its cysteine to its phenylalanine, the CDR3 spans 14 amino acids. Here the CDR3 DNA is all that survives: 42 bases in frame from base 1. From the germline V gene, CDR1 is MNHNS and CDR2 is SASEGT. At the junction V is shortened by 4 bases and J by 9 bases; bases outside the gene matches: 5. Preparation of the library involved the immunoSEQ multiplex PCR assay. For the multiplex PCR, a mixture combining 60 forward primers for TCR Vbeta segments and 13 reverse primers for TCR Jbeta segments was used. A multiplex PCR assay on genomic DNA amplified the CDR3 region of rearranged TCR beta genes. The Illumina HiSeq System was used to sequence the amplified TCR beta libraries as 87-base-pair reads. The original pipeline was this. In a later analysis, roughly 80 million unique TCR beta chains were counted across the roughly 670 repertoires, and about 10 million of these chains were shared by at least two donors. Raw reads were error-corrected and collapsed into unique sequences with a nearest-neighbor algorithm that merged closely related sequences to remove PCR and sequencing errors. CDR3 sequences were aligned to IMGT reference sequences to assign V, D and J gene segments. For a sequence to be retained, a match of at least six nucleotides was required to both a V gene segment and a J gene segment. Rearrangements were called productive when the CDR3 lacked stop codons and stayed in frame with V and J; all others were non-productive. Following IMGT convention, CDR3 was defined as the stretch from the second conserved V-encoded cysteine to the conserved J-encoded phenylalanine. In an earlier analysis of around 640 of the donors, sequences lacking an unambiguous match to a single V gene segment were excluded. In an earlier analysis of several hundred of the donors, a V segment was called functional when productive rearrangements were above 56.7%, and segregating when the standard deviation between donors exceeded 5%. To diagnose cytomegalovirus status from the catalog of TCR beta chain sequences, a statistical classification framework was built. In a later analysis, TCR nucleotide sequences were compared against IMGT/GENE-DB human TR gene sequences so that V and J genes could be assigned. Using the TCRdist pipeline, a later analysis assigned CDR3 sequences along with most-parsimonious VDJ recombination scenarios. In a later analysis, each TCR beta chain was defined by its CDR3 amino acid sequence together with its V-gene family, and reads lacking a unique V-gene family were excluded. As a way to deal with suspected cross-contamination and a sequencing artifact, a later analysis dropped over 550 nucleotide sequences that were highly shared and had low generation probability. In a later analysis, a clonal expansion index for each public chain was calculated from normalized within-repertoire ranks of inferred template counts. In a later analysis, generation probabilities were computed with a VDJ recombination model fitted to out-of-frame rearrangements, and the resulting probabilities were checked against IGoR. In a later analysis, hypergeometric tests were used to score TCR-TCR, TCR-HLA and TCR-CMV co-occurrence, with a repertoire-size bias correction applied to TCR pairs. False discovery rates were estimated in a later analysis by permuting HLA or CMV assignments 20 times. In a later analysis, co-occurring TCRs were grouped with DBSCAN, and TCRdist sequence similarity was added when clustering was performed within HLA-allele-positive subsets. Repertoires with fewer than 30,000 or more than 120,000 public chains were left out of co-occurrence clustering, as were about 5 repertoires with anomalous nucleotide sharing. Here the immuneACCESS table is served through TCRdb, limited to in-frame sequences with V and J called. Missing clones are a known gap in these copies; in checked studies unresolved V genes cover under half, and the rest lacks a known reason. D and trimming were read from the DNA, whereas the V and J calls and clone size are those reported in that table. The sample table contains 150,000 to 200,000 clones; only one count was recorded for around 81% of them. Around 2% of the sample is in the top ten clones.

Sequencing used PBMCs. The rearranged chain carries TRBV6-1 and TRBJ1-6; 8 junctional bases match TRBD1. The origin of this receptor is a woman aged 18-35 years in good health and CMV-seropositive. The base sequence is TGTGCCAGCAGTGTACAGGGGGTTATTTCACCCCTCCACTTT. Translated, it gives CASSVQGVISPLHF.